Listed below are T cell receptor beta chains from one sample, sequenced in a study of T cells in Graves' hyperthyroidism and ophthalmopathy. Each CDR3 protein gets one entry after TCRdb re-called the multiplex PCR reads with MiXCR. The sample consists of some 440,000 distinct CDR3 sequences, more than 15% of them appearing once. Source material: blood. Receptors originate from a woman aged 18-29 years with Graves' hyperthyroidism. CDR3s include the opening cysteine and the closing phenylalanine or tryptophan. Each record gives: V gene, D gene, J gene, clone size, CDR3 DNA, CDR3 protein. The D gene is left open where the match is weak. Size is omitted from some rows. Given values are once, few, many or a class for expanded clones.

v_call: TRBV7-9
d_call: TRBD2
j_call: TRBJ2-1
clone_size: NA
cdr3_nt: TGTGCCAGCAGCTTCCTGCGGGGGACCCTCAATGAGCAGTTCTTC
cdr3_aa: CASSFLRGTLNEQFF

v_call: TRBV7-9
d_call: NA
j_call: TRBJ1-2
clone_size: few
cdr3_nt: TGTGCCAGCAGCCTAGGAATCCGGGACCGCGGGCTGTATGGCTACACCTTC
cdr3_aa: CASSLGIRDRGLYGYTF

v_call: TRBV5-5
d_call: TRBD2
j_call: TRBJ2-1
clone_size: few
cdr3_nt: TGTGCCAGCAGCCTAAGGACTAGCGGGGCCTACAATGAGCAGTTCTTC
cdr3_aa: CASSLRTSGAYNEQFF

v_call: TRBV11-2
d_call: TRBD1
j_call: TRBJ1-6
clone_size: many
cdr3_nt: TGTGCCAGCAGCTTAGATCCGGCAGGGGGATTTGGCTCACCCCTCCACTTT
cdr3_aa: CASSLDPAGGFGSPLHF

v_call: TRBV6-5
d_call: TRBD1
j_call: TRBJ1-2
clone_size: NA
cdr3_nt: TGTGCCAGCAGTTACTCCTGGACAGGAGGGGACTATGGCTACACCTTC
cdr3_aa: CASSYSWTGGDYGYTF

v_call: TRBV19
d_call: NA
j_call: TRBJ1-1
clone_size: many
cdr3_nt: TGTGCCAGTAGTGACCAGGGCCACGGGAACACTGAAGCTTTCTTT
cdr3_aa: CASSDQGHGNTEAFF

v_call: TRBV14
d_call: NA
j_call: TRBJ2-2
clone_size: NA
cdr3_nt: TGTGCCAGCAGCCAAGCCACTAGCTGGGTGAACACCGGGGAGCTGTTTTTT
cdr3_aa: CASSQATSWVNTGELFF

v_call: TRBV7-6
d_call: TRBD1
j_call: TRBJ2-3
clone_size: many
cdr3_nt: TGTGCCAGCAGCTTAAGGAGGACAGGAAGCACAGATACGCAGTATTTT
cdr3_aa: CASSLRRTGSTDTQYF

v_call: TRBV5-1
d_call: TRBD2
j_call: TRBJ2-1
clone_size: NA
cdr3_nt: TGCGCCAGCAGCTTTATTAGCCGCGGGAGGTTAGGGCGAAACAATGAGCAGTTCTTC
cdr3_aa: CASSFISRGRLGRNNEQFF

v_call: TRBV7-2
d_call: NA
j_call: TRBJ2-5
clone_size: NA
cdr3_nt: TGTGCCAGCAGCTCCGAAGTTGGGGAAGGGACCCAGTACTTC
cdr3_aa: CASSSEVGEGTQYF

v_call: TRBV11-2
d_call: TRBD1
j_call: TRBJ2-1
clone_size: many
cdr3_nt: TGTGCCAGCAGCCTGACAGGGGCCAGCTCCTACAATGAGCAGTTCTTC
cdr3_aa: CASSLTGASSYNEQFF

v_call: TRBV19
d_call: TRBD1
j_call: TRBJ1-1
clone_size: NA
cdr3_nt: TGTGCCAGTAGTAACTTGCAGGGGGCCGTCACTGAAGCTTTCTTT
cdr3_aa: CASSNLQGAVTEAFF

v_call: TRBV20-1
d_call: NA
j_call: TRBJ1-2
clone_size: NA
cdr3_nt: TGCAGTGCGAATGTAGGAGCTTATGGCTACACCTTC
cdr3_aa: CSANVGAYGYTF

v_call: TRBV9
d_call: TRBD2
j_call: TRBJ2-5
clone_size: NA
cdr3_nt: TGTGCCAGCGGCGTAGAGGGACTAGCGAAGGGGGAGACCCAGTACTTC
cdr3_aa: CASGVEGLAKGETQYF

v_call: TRBV20-1
d_call: NA
j_call: TRBJ2-5
clone_size: few
cdr3_nt: TGCAGTGCTCAAGGGACCATGGAGACCCAGTACTTC
cdr3_aa: CSAQGTMETQYF

v_call: TRBV14
d_call: NA
j_call: TRBJ1-2
clone_size: few
cdr3_nt: TGTGCCAGCAACCAAGACCAGGGCCATGGCTACACCTTC
cdr3_aa: CASNQDQGHGYTF

v_call: TRBV6-2/TRBV6-3
d_call: NA
j_call: TRBJ2-7
clone_size: NA
cdr3_nt: TGTGCCAGCAGTTACTCTCGGTCTGGCTACGAGCAGTACTTC
cdr3_aa: CASSYSRSGYEQYF

v_call: TRBV7-9
d_call: NA
j_call: TRBJ1-1
clone_size: many
cdr3_nt: TGTGCCAGCAGCAGCAGGGCCCAGAACACTGAAGCTTTCTTT
cdr3_aa: CASSSRAQNTEAFF

v_call: TRBV20-1
d_call: NA
j_call: TRBJ1-1
clone_size: few
cdr3_nt: TGCAGTGCTGAGGGACAACCGAACACTGAAGCTTTCTTT
cdr3_aa: CSAEGQPNTEAFF

v_call: TRBV7-8
d_call: NA
j_call: TRBJ1-2
clone_size: many
cdr3_nt: TGTGCCAGCAGCTTAAGGGGGACACCTAACTATGGCTACACCTTC
cdr3_aa: CASSLRGTPNYGYTF

v_call: TRBV27
d_call: NA
j_call: TRBJ1-4
clone_size: few
cdr3_nt: TGTGCCAGCAGTTTGAGGAAGGTTATCGGATGCTTGCGGGTTCCCCTTAATGAAAAACTGTTTTTT
cdr3_aa: CASSLRKVIGCLRVPLNEKLFF

v_call: TRBV20-1
d_call: NA
j_call: TRBJ2-3
clone_size: many
cdr3_nt: TGCAGTGCTAGACCACAGGGAATCACAGATACGCAGTATTTT
cdr3_aa: CSARPQGITDTQYF

v_call: TRBV6-1
d_call: NA
j_call: TRBJ1-5
clone_size: many
cdr3_nt: TGTGCCAGCAGGAACACCTTTGATCAGCCCCAGCATTTT
cdr3_aa: CASRNTFDQPQHF

v_call: TRBV20-1
d_call: TRBD2
j_call: TRBJ2-7
clone_size: many
cdr3_nt: TGCAGTGCTAGAGGTCATTTCCTAGCGGGAGGCTACGAGCAGTACTTC
cdr3_aa: CSARGHFLAGGYEQYF

v_call: TRBV2
d_call: NA
j_call: TRBJ2-3
clone_size: many
cdr3_nt: TGTGCCAGCGCCAGACTAGTTAGAACAGATACGCAGTATTTT
cdr3_aa: CASARLVRTDTQYF

v_call: TRBV20-1
d_call: TRBD1
j_call: TRBJ1-5
clone_size: many
cdr3_nt: TGCAGTGCTAGAGGGGACAGCCGATTTAGCAATCAGCCCCAGCATTTT
cdr3_aa: CSARGDSRFSNQPQHF

v_call: TRBV5-1
d_call: TRBD1
j_call: TRBJ1-2
clone_size: NA
cdr3_nt: TGCGCCAGCAGCGTCTTTCCGGGACAGGGGGCGTTAGGCTATGGCTACACCTTC
cdr3_aa: CASSVFPGQGALGYGYTF

v_call: TRBV28
d_call: NA
j_call: TRBJ1-2
clone_size: NA
cdr3_nt: TGTGCCAGCAGTTTCCCGGGCAGGGATCATGGCTACACCTTC
cdr3_aa: CASSFPGRDHGYTF

v_call: TRBV7-2
d_call: NA
j_call: TRBJ1-5
clone_size: many
cdr3_nt: TGTGCCAGCAGCTCGGACAGCTTCGGGCCCCAGCATTTT
cdr3_aa: CASSSDSFGPQHF

v_call: TRBV12-3/TRBV12-4
d_call: TRBD2
j_call: TRBJ2-3
clone_size: many
cdr3_nt: TGTGCCAGCAGGCCCGAGGGACTAGCGGGGAGAGATACGCAGTATTTT
cdr3_aa: CASRPEGLAGRDTQYF

v_call: TRBV15
d_call: NA
j_call: TRBJ2-3
clone_size: NA
cdr3_nt: TGTGCCACCAGCAGAGTAATTCAAGGGGGATCGGAAGATACGCAGTATTTT
cdr3_aa: CATSRVIQGGSEDTQYF

v_call: TRBV7-9
d_call: NA
j_call: TRBJ2-1
clone_size: many
cdr3_nt: TGTGCCAGCAGCCCGCAAGGGACGGTGGGTTACAATGAGCAGTTCTTC
cdr3_aa: CASSPQGTVGYNEQFF

v_call: TRBV6-5
d_call: NA
j_call: TRBJ2-4
clone_size: many
cdr3_nt: TGTGCCAGCAGTTACTCGTGGACTCCCGGATGGGGAAACATTCAGTACTTC
cdr3_aa: CASSYSWTPGWGNIQYF

v_call: TRBV27
d_call: NA
j_call: TRBJ2-3
clone_size: few
cdr3_nt: TGTGCCAGCAGTTTGGGGGGAGCAGGGTCAGATACGCAGTATTTT
cdr3_aa: CASSLGGAGSDTQYF

v_call: TRBV20-1
d_call: TRBD1
j_call: TRBJ2-5
clone_size: many
cdr3_nt: TGCAGTGCTAGAATCTATTGGACAGGGGGCCCCCAAGAGACCCAGTACTTC
cdr3_aa: CSARIYWTGGPQETQYF

v_call: TRBV29-1
d_call: NA
j_call: TRBJ2-6
clone_size: few
cdr3_nt: TGCAGCGTTGAAGACGGGTTCTCTGGGGCCAACGTCCTGACTTTC
cdr3_aa: CSVEDGFSGANVLTF

v_call: TRBV7-6
d_call: NA
j_call: TRBJ2-2
clone_size: NA
cdr3_nt: TGTGCCAGCAGCTTATCCGGGAAAGTCACCGGGGAGCTGTTTTTT
cdr3_aa: CASSLSGKVTGELFF

v_call: TRBV12-3/TRBV12-4
d_call: NA
j_call: TRBJ2-5
clone_size: many
cdr3_nt: TGTGCCAGCAGTTCTCCGGGCGGCACAGGGAGAGAGACCCAGTACTTC
cdr3_aa: CASSSPGGTGRETQYF

v_call: TRBV6-1
d_call: NA
j_call: TRBJ2-2
clone_size: NA
cdr3_nt: TGTGCCAGCAGCCCGTCTACGGGATACACCGGGGAGCTGTTTTTT
cdr3_aa: CASSPSTGYTGELFF

v_call: TRBV13
d_call: NA
j_call: TRBJ2-7
clone_size: many
cdr3_nt: TGTGCCAGCAGCCGAGGTGGAACCTCCTACGAGCAGTACTTC
cdr3_aa: CASSRGGTSYEQYF

v_call: TRBV20-1
d_call: NA
j_call: TRBJ2-1
clone_size: few
cdr3_nt: TGCAGTGCTAGACACGCATTCGGACACACCTCCTACAATGAGCAGTTCTTC
cdr3_aa: CSARHAFGHTSYNEQFF

v_call: TRBV2
d_call: TRBD2
j_call: TRBJ2-1
clone_size: many
cdr3_nt: TGTGCCAGCAGTGAAAATTTCGGGGGGGGCAATGAGCAGTTCTTC
cdr3_aa: CASSENFGGGNEQFF

v_call: TRBV5-1
d_call: NA
j_call: TRBJ2-5
clone_size: once
cdr3_nt: TGCGCCAGCAGACGCTCCTTCCAAGAGACCCAGTACTTC
cdr3_aa: CASRRSFQETQYF

v_call: TRBV11-2
d_call: TRBD2
j_call: TRBJ2-2
clone_size: many
cdr3_nt: TGTGCCAGCAGCTTAAAGATCGGACTAGCGGGGGCGCTCACCGGGGAGCTGTTTTTT
cdr3_aa: CASSLKIGLAGALTGELFF

v_call: TRBV10-3
d_call: TRBD2
j_call: TRBJ2-5
clone_size: NA
cdr3_nt: TGTGCCATCTGTGAGTCGTCCCGGGCAGTAGCGGGGGAAGAAGAGACCCAGTACTTC
cdr3_aa: CAICESSRAVAGEEETQYF

v_call: TRBV5-1
d_call: TRBD2
j_call: TRBJ2-4
clone_size: NA
cdr3_nt: TGCGCCAGCAGCTCCGGACGGGGGGAATTGAACATTCAGTACTTC
cdr3_aa: CASSSGRGELNIQYF

v_call: TRBV6-2/TRBV6-3
d_call: TRBD2
j_call: TRBJ2-1
clone_size: NA
cdr3_nt: TGTGCCAGCAGCCCCGGGACTAGCGGGGGGGCTTGGTACAATGAGCAGTTCTTC
cdr3_aa: CASSPGTSGGAWYNEQFF

v_call: TRBV12-3/TRBV12-4
d_call: NA
j_call: TRBJ1-6
clone_size: NA
cdr3_nt: TGTGCCAGCAGTTTAAGGGGGGATCCTAATTCACCCCTCCACTTT
cdr3_aa: CASSLRGDPNSPLHF

v_call: TRBV5-1
d_call: NA
j_call: TRBJ2-4
clone_size: many
cdr3_nt: TGCGCCAGCAGCTCGTCGGGCCTGGCGGCCAAAAACATTCAGTACTTC
cdr3_aa: CASSSSGLAAKNIQYF

v_call: TRBV25-1
d_call: NA
j_call: TRBJ2-1
clone_size: NA
cdr3_nt: TGTGCCAGCAGTGATGGTGGGGACCCTTACAATGAGCAGTTCTTC
cdr3_aa: CASSDGGDPYNEQFF

v_call: TRBV11-2
d_call: TRBD1
j_call: TRBJ1-1
clone_size: many
cdr3_nt: TGTGCCAGCAGCTTGAGGTCAGGGGGCCGGAACACTGAAGCTTTCTTT
cdr3_aa: CASSLRSGGRNTEAFF

v_call: TRBV2
d_call: TRBD2
j_call: TRBJ2-1
clone_size: many
cdr3_nt: TGTGCCAGCAGTGAAAACGGCGGGGGGACCTACAATGAGCAGTTCTTC
cdr3_aa: CASSENGGGTYNEQFF